This T cell receptor (beta chain) was obtained from a study of T cell responses to AZD1222 COVID-19 vaccine. The study's findings and limits: A reported finding is that nearly half of spike-specific TCRs target unmutated variant regions.

About this clone: Its antigen is not identified.

This CDR3 is 15 amino acids long. Trimming removed 4 bases from V and 8 bases from J, with 20 bases in between. Per the germline V gene, CDR1 is KGHSH and CDR2 is LQKENI. Assay used: immunoSEQ multiplex PCR; TCRdb lists only in-frame clones, some missing. The sample contains some 160,000 clones, roughly 93% of which appear only once. Sequenced material: peripheral blood, taken on day 0 of AZD1222 vaccination. The receptor was derived from an adult in good health. This chain connects TRBV18 to TRBJ1-2; D gene uncertain. CDR3 loop: CASSLDTGDRWGYTF. Written as DNA, the CDR3 is TGTGCCAGCTCACTTGACACTGGGGATCGATGGGGCTACACCTTC.